This T cell receptor (beta chain) was identified in a study of blood T cell repertoires in COVID-19. Study as a whole: Nucleic acid was either cDNA or gDNA, and it came from T cells, B-cell-depleted T cells, or PBMCs.

Original data processing: Nucleated cell counts were estimated from reference gene primer amplification. Profiled with immunoSEQ multiplex PCR; TCRdb holds only in-frame clones, not every one. The D gene and trimming were derived from the DNA, and the V and J assignments and clone size from that table. The repertoire holds approximately 100,000 clones, with about 88% as singletons. The CDR3 is 14 amino acids. V dropped 3 bases and J dropped 0 bases, with 9 bases sitting between them. Germline V lookup: CDR1 KGHSH, CDR2 LQKENI. The TCR sequence derives from a human donor in a cohort sampled during active COVID-19. The chain uses TRBV18 and TRBJ2-7, with D tentatively TRBD1 (5 bases). The sample taken for sequencing was peripheral blood. As DNA, the CDR3 is TGTGCCAGCTCACCCTCACAGGACTCCTACGAGCAGTACTTC. The encoded protein is CASSPSQDSYEQYF.